Below, one T cell receptor beta chain is given with its context. Which antigen it targets is not known. No qualities accompany the bases; no much larger clone lies one base away. This sample is drawn from a study of control samples from healthy donors and cancer patients (dated by TCRdb to about 2020). Library preparation used the immunoSEQ multiplex PCR assay. TCRdb's version of the immuneACCESS table is confined to in-frame rearrangements and falls short of the full clone set. An unresolved V gene accounts for under half of the shortfall where checked; the remainder is of unknown origin. The sample table records roughly 450,000 clones; around 90% of these occur just once. The ten largest make up more than 6% of the sample. Sequencing was done on a sample of PBMCs. The sequence was collected from a man in his forties with head and neck cancer.

Read as DNA, the sequence is TGTGCCATCAGTGAGTCTGTCGGCAGGATATTTGGTTCACCCCTCCACTTT. Translated, it reads CAISESVGRIFGSPLHF. The chain is assembled from TRBV10-3 and TRBJ1-6, with no confident D gene call. Its CDR3 holds 17 amino acids, cysteine through phenylalanine. Only the CDR3 part of the read is kept: 51 bases, read in frame from the first base. V sheds 0 bases and J sheds 9 bases, leaving 18 bases between their ends. Reading the germline V gene gives CDR1 ENHRY and CDR2 SYGVKD.